Listed below are T cell receptor beta chains from one sample, sequenced in a study of blood T cell repertoires in COVID-19. Generated by immunoSEQ multiplex PCR, the TCRdb table keeps only in-frame clones and is missing some. In the table there are nearly 200,000 clones, just under 85% of which are singletons. What was sequenced was peripheral blood. These receptors originate from a man aged 55 to 69 with COVID-19, enrolled during active disease. Both conserved end residues are part of each CDR3. The order of the fields is V gene, clone size, J gene, D gene, CDR3 protein, CDR3 DNA. D genes are given only for firm matches. Clone size appears in some rows only: once, few, many, or a class for an expanded clone.

TRBV6-6	NA	TRBJ1-2	NA	CASSPRGGAFGYTF	TGTGCCAGCAGTCCTCGGGGGGGGGCTTTTGGCTACACCTTC
TRBV18	NA	TRBJ2-3	TRBD1	CASSPPSGQGPPDTQYF	TGTGCCAGCTCACCACCTTCAGGACAGGGACCTCCAGATACGCAGTATTTT
TRBV18	NA	TRBJ1-5	TRBD1	CASSPGQGPGNQPQHF	TGTGCCAGCTCACCGGGACAGGGTCCGGGCAATCAGCCCCAGCATTTT
TRBV11-2	NA	TRBJ2-7	NA	CASSHAGAYEQYF	TGTGCCAGCAGCCACGCCGGGGCCTACGAGCAGTACTTC
TRBV18	NA	TRBJ2-7	NA	CASSPLISQSYEQYF	TGTGCCAGCTCACCACTTATTTCACAGTCCTACGAGCAGTACTTC
TRBV7-2	NA	TRBJ1-1	NA	CASSLDPGNTEAFF	TGTGCCAGCAGCTTAGACCCGGGGAACACTGAAGCTTTCTTT
TRBV5-1	NA	TRBJ2-1	NA	CASSLRGVHEQFF	TGCGCCAGCAGCCTCAGGGGAGTCCATGAGCAGTTCTTC
TRBV30	NA	TRBJ1-5	NA	CAWSVSRTPYSNQPQHF	TGTGCCTGGAGTGTGAGTCGGACACCTTATAGCAATCAGCCCCAGCATTTT
TRBV27	NA	TRBJ1-5	TRBD1	CASRSTGGGEPQHF	TGTGCCAGCAGGTCTACAGGGGGCGGTGAGCCCCAGCATTTT
TRBV6-5	once	TRBJ1-3	NA	CASSLHGAGNTIYF	TGTGCCAGCAGTCTACATGGAGCTGGAAACACCATATATTTT
TRBV4-1	NA	TRBJ2-1	TRBD2	CASSQGPLAGGRRNEQFF	TGCGCCAGCAGCCAAGGGCCCCTAGCGGGAGGACGACGGAATGAGCAGTTCTTC
TRBV25-1	NA	TRBJ1-1	NA	CASSLGAVPEAFF	TGTGCCAGCTCCTTAGGAGCAGTACCCGAAGCTTTCTTT
TRBV4-3	NA	TRBJ1-6	TRBD1	CASSLEGQGSPLHF	TGCGCCAGCAGCCTAGAGGGACAGGGCTCACCCCTCCACTTT
TRBV12-3/TRBV12-4	NA	TRBJ1-6	NA	CASSPRQESPLHF	TGTGCCAGCAGTCCCCGACAGGAGTCACCCCTCCACTTT
TRBV7-2	NA	TRBJ1-6	TRBD1	CASSPGTAYLYNSPLHF	TGTGCCAGCAGCCCAGGGACAGCATACTTATATAATTCACCCCTCCACTTT
TRBV10-3	NA	TRBJ1-5	TRBD1	CAISEGQGGNQPQHF	TGTGCCATCAGTGAAGGACAGGGCGGCAATCAGCCCCAGCATTTT
TRBV5-6	NA	TRBJ1-2	NA	CASTWATDGYTF	TGTGCCAGCACTTGGGCCACGGATGGCTACACCTTC
TRBV5-1	NA	TRBJ2-5	NA	CASSLERTQYF	TGCGCCAGCAGCTTGGAGCGTACCCAGTACTTC
TRBV7-9	NA	TRBJ2-7	TRBD2	CASSSGTSGNEQYF	TGTGCCAGCAGCTCCGGGACTAGCGGTAACGAGCAGTACTTC
TRBV4-1	NA	TRBJ1-2	NA	CASSQGQGNGYTF	TGCGCCAGCAGCCAAGGCCAGGGGAATGGCTACACCTTC
TRBV5-1	NA	TRBJ2-5	TRBD1	CASSALGTGEGETQYF	TGCGCCAGCAGCGCCCTGGGGACAGGGGAAGGCGAGACCCAGTACTTC
TRBV10-1	NA	TRBJ2-7	NA	CASSPPAGEEQYF	TGCGCCAGCAGTCCCCCGGCAGGGGAAGAGCAGTACTTC
TRBV30	NA	TRBJ1-6	NA	CAWSVLSRQLNSPLHF	TGTGCCTGGAGTGTACTAAGTAGGCAGCTTAATTCACCCCTCCACTTT
TRBV7-2	NA	TRBJ1-1	NA	CASSPRTEAFF	TGTGCCAGCAGCCCCCGTACTGAAGCTTTCTTT
TRBV2	NA	TRBJ2-7	TRBD2	CASSTAGDYEQYF	TGTGCCAGCAGCACAGCGGGAGATTACGAGCAGTACTTC
TRBV10-3	few	TRBJ2-2	TRBD1	CAISPGQGGGELFF	TGTGCCATCAGCCCGGGACAGGGGGGCGGGGAGCTGTTTTTT
TRBV30	NA	TRBJ1-5	TRBD1	CAWSRDRENQPQHF	TGTGCCTGGAGTAGGGACAGGGAAAATCAGCCCCAGCATTTT
TRBV7-2	NA	TRBJ1-4	TRBD1	CASSGGDRMIEKLFF	TGTGCCAGCAGCGGGGGGGACAGGATGATTGAAAAACTGTTTTTT
TRBV6-1	once	TRBJ1-5	NA	CASSEVRQGQGQPQHF	TGTGCCAGCAGTGAAGTCCGGCAGGGCCAGGGCCAGCCCCAGCATTTT
TRBV7-6	NA	TRBJ1-2	NA	CASSAPGAGGYTF	TGTGCCAGCAGCGCGCCAGGGGCCGGTGGCTACACCTTC
TRBV7-3	NA	TRBJ2-5	NA	CASSLGTGPLGTQYF	TGTGCCAGCAGCTTAGGCACAGGGCCCTTGGGGACCCAGTACTTC
TRBV9	NA	TRBJ2-2	NA	CASSVGRGSGELFF	TGTGCCAGCAGCGTAGGACGGGGATCCGGGGAGCTGTTTTTT
TRBV2	NA	TRBJ1-1	NA	CASSTTENTEAFF	TGTGCCAGCAGCACGACAGAGAACACTGAAGCTTTCTTT
TRBV7-3	NA	TRBJ2-1	NA	CASSATPIGPDEQFF	TGTGCCAGCAGCGCAACACCCATTGGCCCCGATGAGCAGTTCTTC
TRBV4-3	NA	TRBJ2-7	TRBD1	CASSPPPGTGGEQYF	TGCGCCAGCAGCCCTCCCCCCGGGACAGGAGGCGAGCAGTACTTC
TRBV10-3	NA	TRBJ2-1	TRBD2	CAISVTREGGNNEQFF	TGTGCCATCAGTGTAACGCGGGAGGGGGGGAACAATGAGCAGTTCTTC
TRBV6-5	few	TRBJ2-1	TRBD2	CASSSPGLAGGNEQFF	TGTGCCAGCAGTTCTCCGGGACTAGCGGGAGGCAATGAGCAGTTCTTC
TRBV20-1	NA	TRBJ1-4	NA	CGGSGLEKLFF	TGCGGGGGGTCAGGGCTTGAAAAACTGTTTTTT
TRBV6-5	NA	TRBJ2-7	TRBD1	CASRADRGTRNEQYF	TGTGCCAGCAGGGCGGACAGGGGGACTCGAAACGAGCAGTACTTC
TRBV5-1	NA	TRBJ1-4	NA	CASSPQRPTNEKLFF	TGCGCCAGCAGCCCCCAGAGGCCAACTAATGAAAAACTGTTTTTT
TRBV9	NA	TRBJ1-3	NA	CASSAGQLSGNTIYF	TGTGCCAGCAGCGCAGGACAGCTCTCTGGAAACACCATATATTTT